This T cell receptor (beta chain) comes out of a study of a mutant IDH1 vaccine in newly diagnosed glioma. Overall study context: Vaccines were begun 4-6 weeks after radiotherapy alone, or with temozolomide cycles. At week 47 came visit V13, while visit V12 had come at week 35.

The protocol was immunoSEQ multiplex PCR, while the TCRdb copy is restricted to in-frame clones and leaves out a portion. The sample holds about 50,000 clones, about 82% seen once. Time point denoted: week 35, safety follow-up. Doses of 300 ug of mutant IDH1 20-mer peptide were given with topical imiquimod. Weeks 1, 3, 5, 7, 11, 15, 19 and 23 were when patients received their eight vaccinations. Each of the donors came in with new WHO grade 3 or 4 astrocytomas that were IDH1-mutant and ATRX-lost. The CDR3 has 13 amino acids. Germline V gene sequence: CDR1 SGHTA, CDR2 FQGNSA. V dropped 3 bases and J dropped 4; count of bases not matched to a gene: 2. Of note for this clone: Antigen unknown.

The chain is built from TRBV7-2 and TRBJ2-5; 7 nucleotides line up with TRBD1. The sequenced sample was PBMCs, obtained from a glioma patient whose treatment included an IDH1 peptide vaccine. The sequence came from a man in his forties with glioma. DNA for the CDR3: TGTGCCAGCAGCTTGAGGGGGCGAGAGACCCAGTACTTC. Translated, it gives CASSLRGRETQYF. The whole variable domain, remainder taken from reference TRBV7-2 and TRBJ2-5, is GAGVSQSPSNKVTEKGKDVELRCDPISGHTALYWYRQSLGQGLEFLIYFQGNSAPDKSGLPSDRFSAERTGGSVSTLTIQRTQQEDSAVYLCASSLRGRETQYFGPGTRLLVL.